This T cell receptor (beta chain) derives from a study of T cell repertoires in cytomegalovirus infection. The V and J ends lost 3 bases and 0 bases respectively, with 18 bases between them. CDR1 is LNHDA, CDR2 SQIVND, per germline (reference sequence). The CDR3 consists of 18 residues. TCRdb called the reads again in MiXCR, with one record for every CDR3 protein. Of some 220,000 distinct CDR3 sequences listed, approximately 7% are singletons. This clonotype has at least ten counts. This clonotype was sampled from a human donor in good health (CMV status not recorded). Some clones in this sample may be carry-over from other donors' samples. This sequence joins TRBV19 and TRBJ1-5; D is unresolved. Sequencing was carried out using PBMCs. CDR3 DNA: TGTGCCAGTAGTATGGGTTTGGCAGCTGGCTATAGCAATCAGCCCCAGCATTTT. This translates into CASSMGLAAGYSNQPQHF.